This T cell receptor beta chain was recovered during a study of STAT5B mutations in CD4+ large granular lymphocyte leukemia. This clone was detected only a few times. CDR1 and CDR2 from the germline V gene are SGHDT and YYEEEE. The CDR3 length is 14 residues. Trimming pared 0 bases from V and 4 bases from J, leaving 10 bases between. This was a survey-level run. In the study's own analysis: The detection floor for productive clonotype frequency was 2.59 x 10-5. Generated by immunoSEQ multiplex PCR, the TCRdb table keeps only in-frame clones and is missing some. V, J and clone size derive from that table, while D and trimming were established from the DNA sequence. The repertoire holds about 48,000 clones, about three quarters seen once, with over 1.5% in the top ten.

The source is a human donor in good health. The chain uses TRBV5-6 and TRBJ1-1; tentatively, D is TRBD1 (5 bases). The sample consisted of CD4+ T cells from blood buffy coats. The CDR3 spells CASSLGQGLTEAFF. Here the CDR3 DNA reads TGTGCCAGCAGCTTGGGGCAGGGACTCACTGAAGCTTTCTTT.